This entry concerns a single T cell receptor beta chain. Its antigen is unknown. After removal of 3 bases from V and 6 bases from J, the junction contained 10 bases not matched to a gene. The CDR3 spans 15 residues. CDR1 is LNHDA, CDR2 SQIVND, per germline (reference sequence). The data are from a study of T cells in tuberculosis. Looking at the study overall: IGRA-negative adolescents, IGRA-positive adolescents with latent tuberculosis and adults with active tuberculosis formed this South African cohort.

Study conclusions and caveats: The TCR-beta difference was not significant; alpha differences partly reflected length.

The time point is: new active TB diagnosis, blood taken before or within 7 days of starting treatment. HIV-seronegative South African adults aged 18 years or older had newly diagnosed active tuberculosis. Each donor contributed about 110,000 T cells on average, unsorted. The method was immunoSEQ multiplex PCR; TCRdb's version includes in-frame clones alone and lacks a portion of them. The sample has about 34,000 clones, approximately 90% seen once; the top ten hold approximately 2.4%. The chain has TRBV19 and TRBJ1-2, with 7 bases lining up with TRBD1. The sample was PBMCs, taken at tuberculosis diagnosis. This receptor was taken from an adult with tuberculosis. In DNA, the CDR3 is TGTGCCAGTAGTATCTCGACAGGGCGGTCGAATGGCTACACCTTC. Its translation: CASSISTGRSNGYTF. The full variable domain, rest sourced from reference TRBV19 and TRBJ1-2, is DGGITQSPKYLFRKEGQNVTLSCEQNLNHDAMYWYRQDPGQGLRLIYYSQIVNDFQKGDIAEGYSVSREKKESFPLTVTSAQKNPTAFYLCASSISTGRSNGYTFGSGTRLTVV.